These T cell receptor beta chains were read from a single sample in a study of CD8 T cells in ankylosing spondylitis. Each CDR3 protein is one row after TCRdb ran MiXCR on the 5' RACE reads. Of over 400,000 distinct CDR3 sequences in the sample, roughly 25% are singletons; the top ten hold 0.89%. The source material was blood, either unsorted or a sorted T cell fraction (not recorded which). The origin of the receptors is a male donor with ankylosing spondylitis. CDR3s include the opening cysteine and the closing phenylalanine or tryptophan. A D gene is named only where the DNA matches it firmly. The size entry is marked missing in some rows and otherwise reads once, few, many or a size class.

cdr3_nt: TGTGCCAGCAGCTTGGCCCTGGGGTGGACCAAAAACATTCAGTACTTC
cdr3_aa: CASSLALGWTKNIQYF
clone_size: .
j_call: TRBJ2-4
v_call: TRBV5-5
d_call: .

cdr3_nt: TGTGCCAGCAGCTTATCTGCGGGTGACGAGCAGTACTTC
cdr3_aa: CASSLSAGDEQYF
clone_size: .
j_call: TRBJ2-7
v_call: TRBV3-1
d_call: .

cdr3_nt: TGTGCCAGCAGTCCCAGGGTACACTTGGACACTGAAGCTTTCTTT
cdr3_aa: CASSPRVHLDTEAFF
clone_size: few
j_call: TRBJ1-1
v_call: TRBV12-3/TRBV12-4
d_call: .

cdr3_nt: TGTGCCAGCAGCCTAAGGGACGGCGCGAACACCGGGGAGCTGTTTTTT
cdr3_aa: CASSLRDGANTGELFF
clone_size: .
j_call: TRBJ2-2
v_call: TRBV7-9
d_call: .

cdr3_nt: TGTGCCAGCACAATGGTGGGCGTGAACACTGAAGCTTTCTTT
cdr3_aa: CASTMVGVNTEAFF
clone_size: few
j_call: TRBJ1-1
v_call: TRBV12-3/TRBV12-4
d_call: .

cdr3_nt: TGTGCCACCAGTGACACCGGGACAGGGACGAACTATGGCTACACCTTC
cdr3_aa: CATSDTGTGTNYGYTF
clone_size: .
j_call: TRBJ1-2
v_call: TRBV24-1
d_call: TRBD1

cdr3_nt: TGTGCCAGCAGCTTCATCCCGCGGGAGACCCAGTACTTC
cdr3_aa: CASSFIPRETQYF
clone_size: many
j_call: TRBJ2-5
v_call: TRBV7-8
d_call: .

cdr3_nt: TGCGCCAGCAGAGTGACAGACAACTATGGCTACACCTTC
cdr3_aa: CASRVTDNYGYTF
clone_size: .
j_call: TRBJ1-2
v_call: TRBV5-1
d_call: .

cdr3_nt: TGTGCCAGCAGCAAGGGACGGCAGCAAGAGACCCAGTACTTC
cdr3_aa: CASSKGRQQETQYF
clone_size: .
j_call: TRBJ2-5
v_call: TRBV7-7
d_call: .

cdr3_nt: TGTGCCAGCAGCTTAATAGACAATGAGCAGTTCTTC
cdr3_aa: CASSLIDNEQFF
clone_size: many
j_call: TRBJ2-1
v_call: TRBV7-8
d_call: .

cdr3_nt: TGCAGCGCGGGGCCTGAAGCTTTCTTT
cdr3_aa: CSAGPEAFF
clone_size: .
j_call: TRBJ1-1
v_call: TRBV29-1
d_call: .

cdr3_nt: TGTGCCAGCACCTTGGGGACTAGCGGCTACAATGAGCAGTTCTTC
cdr3_aa: CASTLGTSGYNEQFF
clone_size: few
j_call: TRBJ2-1
v_call: TRBV11-3
d_call: TRBD2

cdr3_nt: TGCAGCGCCCGTAAGGGGGGGGCTGTGAACACTGAAGCTTTCTTT
cdr3_aa: CSARKGGAVNTEAFF
clone_size: .
j_call: TRBJ1-1
v_call: TRBV29-1
d_call: .

cdr3_nt: TGTGCCAGCAGTGTAACAGGGGGCTTAAATCAGCCCCAGCATTTT
cdr3_aa: CASSVTGGLNQPQHF
clone_size: few
j_call: TRBJ1-5
v_call: TRBV12-3/TRBV12-4
d_call: TRBD1

cdr3_nt: TGCGCCAGCAGCCTCGCCCGTGGGGCGAAGCAGTTCTTC
cdr3_aa: CASSLARGAKQFF
clone_size: few
j_call: TRBJ2-1
v_call: TRBV4-1
d_call: .